This T cell receptor beta chain was captured by sequencing in a study of blood T cell repertoires in COVID-19. Overall study context: Both acute and convalescent COVID-19 samples were obtained from the United States, Italy and Spain. From T cells, B-cell-depleted T cells, or PBMCs came the material, which was cDNA or gDNA.

Germline assignment: CDR1 GTSNPN and CDR2 SVGIG (reference sequence). The J segment lost 0 bases and the V segment lost 4 bases, leaving 10 bases of the junction unmatched. CDR3 length equals 16 residues. Per the original data handling: Estimation of nucleated cell counts relied on the amplification of reference gene primers. Profiled with immunoSEQ multiplex PCR; TCRdb holds only in-frame clones, not every one. The V and J calls and the clone size are those of that table, but D and trimming were determined from the DNA. This sample has under 250,000 clones, with about four fifths found just once. The chain is built from TRBV30 and TRBJ2-3, with 7 nucleotides matching TRBD2. The receptor comes from a man aged 35 to 55 with active or convalescent COVID-19. What was sequenced was peripheral blood. Here the CDR3 DNA reads TGTGCCTGGACCCAGCCTTGGGGGGGTAGCACAGATACGCAGTATTTT. It specifies CAWTQPWGGSTDTQYF.